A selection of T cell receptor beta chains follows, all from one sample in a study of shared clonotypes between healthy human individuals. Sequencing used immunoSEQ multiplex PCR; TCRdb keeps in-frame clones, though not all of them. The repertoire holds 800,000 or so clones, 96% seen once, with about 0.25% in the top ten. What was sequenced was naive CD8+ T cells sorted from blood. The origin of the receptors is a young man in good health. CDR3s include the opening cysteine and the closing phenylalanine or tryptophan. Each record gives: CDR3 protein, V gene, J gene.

CASSDDLDRGPTDTQYF	TRBV9	TRBJ2-3
CASSETRVSNQPQHF	TRBV10-2	TRBJ1-5
CASSSPAGNSGNTIYF	TRBV27	TRBJ1-3
CASSPSTDTQYF	TRBV7-9	TRBJ2-3
CASSLESYNEQFF	TRBV5-1	TRBJ2-1
CASSLTTLAAQYF	TRBV7-3	TRBJ2-3
CASSISTSETETQYF	TRBV19	TRBJ2-5
CSVEEFVASGANVLTF	TRBV29-1	TRBJ2-6
CASSLAPLSGRNEKLFF	TRBV7-6	TRBJ1-4
CSVVGLADSSYNEQFF	TRBV29-1	TRBJ2-1
CASSSEHPRSGNTIYF	TRBV5-4	TRBJ1-3
CASSLASGRAHEQFF	TRBV5-1	TRBJ2-1
CASSLPYGGYTF	TRBV28	TRBJ1-2
CASSLPSLAGSPYEQYF	TRBV5-8	TRBJ2-7
CASKGKGQGTQPQHF	TRBV27	TRBJ1-5
CASSNRLEGTDTQYF	TRBV27	TRBJ2-3
CASSIGAGNVYEQFF	TRBV5-4	TRBJ2-1
CASSQGLAGGLVQYF	TRBV4-1	TRBJ2-7
CASSLFGSSTDTQYF	TRBV11-2	TRBJ2-3
CASSPNDAFPYEQYF	TRBV27	TRBJ2-7
CSVEPRDRNTGELFF	TRBV29-1	TRBJ2-2
CASSLWEGARDTQYF	TRBV5-5	TRBJ2-3
CASFTDLNEQFF	TRBV18	TRBJ2-1